This T cell receptor (beta chain) originates from a study of regulatory T cells in long-lasting Graves disease (dated by TCRdb to the early 2020s). About the study as a whole: Antithyroid drugs had been taken for less than 3 months by newly diagnosed Graves' disease patients. Patients with persistent Graves' disease were compared with patients with newly diagnosed Graves' disease using TCR sequencing and RNA sequencing of peripheral blood. The study took place in China and was registered as a clinical trial. A total of some 35 samples underwent TCR sequencing, from roughly 13 patients with persistent Graves' disease and some 20 patients with newly diagnosed Graves' disease.

Broad study findings and their caveats: The small sample size was acknowledged by the authors as a limitation that may reduce accuracy. Only the TCR beta chain was sequenced and analyzed. More public clonotypes were shared among persistent patients (roughly 2,900) than among newly diagnosed patients (966). Persistent Graves' disease patients showed lower TCR Shannon entropy and fewer highly expanded clones than newly diagnosed patients, suggesting clonal expansion. The study examined only peripheral blood because the primary lesion, thyroid tissue, could not be accessed.

This clonotype occurred many times. Which antigen it targets is not known. No quality values exist for individual bases; no much larger clone is one base distant. Library prep was done by multiplex PCR. The listed sequencing device is Illumina HiSeq 4000. To build TCR beta libraries, CDR3 regions were amplified by Arm-PCR using iRepertoire HTBI primers. PCR products were gel purified before sequencing. From the authors' description of their analysis: Gene usage analysis of CDR3 amino acid clonotypes used the approximately 62 TRBV and about 13 TRBJ segments found across samples. COPE and FqMerger were used to merge the filtered high-quality paired reads into contigs. BLAST was used to align contigs to the IMGT TRBV, TRBD and TRBJ reference genes, and CDR3 was defined following IMGT. Any clonotype with a frequency above 0.1% was counted as a highly expanded clone. Repertoire diversity was measured by Shannon entropy, and V-J evenness by the Gini coefficient. A clonotype found in more than one individual was treated as public. TCRdb reran the public reads through fastp at Q25 and MiXCR, keeping productive beta chains. When rows share a CDR3 protein, they turn into one entry using the most common DNA and genes. The V and J calls and clone size come from TCRdb's table, not from the authors' own analysis. The sample contains more than 450,000 distinct CDR3 sequences, roughly 16% of them found a single time. About 12% of the sample is taken by the ten largest.

In the paper's terms, the time point label means: newly diagnosed GD, antithyroid drugs for less than 3 months. For both TCR sequencing and RNA sequencing, RNA was extracted from PBMCs using TRIzol. Graves' disease was diagnosed according to American Thyroid Association guidelines. Patients for the study were recruited at an endocrinology department in Xi'an, China. Each patient gave approximately 10 milliliters of peripheral blood, collected in an EDTA anticoagulant tube. Ficoll Paque Plus density gradient separation was used to isolate PBMCs, and no further T cell sorting was done. An Agilent 2100 Bioanalyzer and agarose gel were used to check RNA quality, and a NanoDrop 2000 was used to measure RNA concentration. The sample was also linked to a second study, of T cells in Graves' hyperthyroidism and ophthalmopathy. As the second publication notes: Graves' hyperthyroidism was defined as stable when no progression to ophthalmopathy occurred over 18 months of follow-up. The hyperthyroidism patients were between 18 and 65 years old and newly diagnosed, with a disease duration of less than 2 months. The study excluded patients with uncontrolled infections, other autoimmune diseases, pregnancy or lactation. Diagnoses relied on clinical symptoms, serum thyroxine and TRAb, thyroid ultrasound and orbital computed tomography. The TCR CDR3 was subjected to a first round of RT-PCR using the HTBI primer set and the Qiagen OneStep RT-PCR kit. Most expanded thyroid clonotypes (frequency above 0.001) were also detected in blood, a finding suggesting that blood repertoires may reflect thyroid immune responses. A 13 V-J signature model separated ophthalmopathy from stable hyperthyroidism, with 87.88% sensitivity and 81.08% specificity in cross-validation and 80%/75% in testing. In validation, progression to ophthalmopathy was predicted by the model with 70.59% sensitivity and 72.22% specificity, a median of 6.5 months before onset. TCR V-J signatures able to tell the groups apart were searched for in a discovery cohort of 95 to 100 patients, of whom roughly 42 had Graves' ophthalmopathy and about 60 had stable Graves' hyperthyroidism. An independent validation cohort of under 20 hyperthyroidism patients and 17 patients who later progressed to ophthalmopathy tested prospective prediction of ophthalmopathy. For training and testing, the 95 to 100 patients in the discovery cohort were randomly divided in a 7:3 ratio. In addition, the study compared T-cell repertoires in thyroid tissue and in blood from about 6 Graves' hyperthyroidism patients. Following sampling, methimazole starting at 30 mg daily was given to hyperthyroidism patients, and high-dose intravenous methylprednisolone was given to ophthalmopathy patients. Libraries were constructed in a second round of multiplex PCR, after which size selection and purification were performed. The libraries were sequenced on an Illumina HiSeq2000 using paired-end 100 bp reads. SOAPnuke was used to process the raw data, throwing out any read that contained adapters or uncalled bases, had a mean Phred below 15, or lacked an exact constant-primer or identifier match. High-quality paired reads were merged using COPE v1.2.5, and each unique nucleotide sequence was defined as a clonotype. MiTCR v1.1 was used to align the clonotypes against IMGT TRBV, TRBD and TRBJ reference segments. The analysis included only V-J combinations with a frequency above 0.0001, which together covered 99% to 99.2% of the repertoires. The TCS score was defined as F50 (clonal expansion) divided by E x V (chaos), with BLOSUM62-based TCRdist calculated between CDR3 peptides within each V-J. Welch's t-statistics and random forest reduced fewer than 600 V-J features to around 14, which were used in a naive Bayes classifier (R e1071). No statistical method was used to set the sample size in advance, and investigators knew the group allocation. According to the paper, TCR Vbeta CDR3 sequencing was carried out on some 130 peripheral blood samples, which came from fewer than 50 ophthalmopathy, 70 to 80 hyperthyroidism and approximately 17 progressor patients.

This clonotype was sampled from a man aged 40-55 years with Graves disease. Donor details come from another sample of the same person, matched by shared clones. The sequencing used peripheral blood mononuclear cells (PBMCs), collected at new diagnosis, from a patient treated with antithyroid drugs.

The DNA sequence is as follows: TGTGCCAGCAGCCAAGGACTAGAGATCTACGAGCAGTACTTC. Its protein is CASSQGLEIYEQYF. The chain was built from TRBV16 and TRBJ2-7; 7 bases in the middle match TRBD2. The CDR3 runs 14 amino acids, cysteine and phenylalanine included. Only the CDR3 DNA stays, 42 bases, in frame from base 1. Based on the germline V gene, the CDR1 and CDR2 sequences are KGHSY and FQNENV. Trimming leaves V shorter by 2 bases and J shorter by 3 bases, with the junction holding 4 bases beyond the gene matches.